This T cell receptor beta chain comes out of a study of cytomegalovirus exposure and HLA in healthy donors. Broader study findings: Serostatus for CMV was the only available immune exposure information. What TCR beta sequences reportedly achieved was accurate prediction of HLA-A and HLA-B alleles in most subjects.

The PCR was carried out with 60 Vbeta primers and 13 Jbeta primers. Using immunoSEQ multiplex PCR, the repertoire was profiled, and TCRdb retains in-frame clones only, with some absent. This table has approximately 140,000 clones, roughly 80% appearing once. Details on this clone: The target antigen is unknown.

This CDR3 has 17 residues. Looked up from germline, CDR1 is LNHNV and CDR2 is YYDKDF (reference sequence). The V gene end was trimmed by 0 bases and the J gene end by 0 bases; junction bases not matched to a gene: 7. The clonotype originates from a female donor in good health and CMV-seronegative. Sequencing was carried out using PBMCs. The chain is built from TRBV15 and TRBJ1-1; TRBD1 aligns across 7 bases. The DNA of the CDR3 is TGTGCCACCAGCAGAGACCAAGCCGGGACAGTGAACACTGAAGCTTTCTTT. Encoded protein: CATSRDQAGTVNTEAFF.